This passage covers 30 T cell receptor beta chains from one sample sequenced in a study of blood T cell repertoires in COVID-19. Only in-frame clones appear in the TCRdb table, and some are missing; sequencing was by immunoSEQ multiplex PCR. Found here are about 250,000 clones, more than 75% of them singletons; the top ten hold 1.5% to 2%. Sequencing was done on a sample of peripheral blood. These TCRs come from a woman aged 55-69 years who had recovered from COVID-19.

The sample holds one count of this clone. The J gene is TRBJ1-4, the V gene TRBV5-6, with 7 bases aligning to TRBD1. The CDR3 has 14 amino acids. Per the germline V gene, CDR1 is SGHDT and CDR2 is YYEEEE. Unmatched junction bases numbered 7, after V lost 5 bases and J lost 6 bases. The chain's CDR3 is CASRPTGSYEKLFF. DNA for the CDR3: TGTGCCAGCAGACCGACAGGGTCCTATGAAAAACTGTTTTTT.

The chain links TRBV19 to TRBJ2-7; 9 positions agree with TRBD1. Germline V gene sequence: CDR1 LNHDA, CDR2 SQIVND (reference sequence). The V gene end was trimmed by 7 bases and the J gene end by 2 bases; junction bases not matched to a gene: 3. The CDR3 is 13 residues long. The chain's CDR3 is CASKRQGAYEQYF. CDR3 nucleotide sequence: TGTGCCAGTAAGCGACAGGGGGCCTACGAGCAGTACTTC.

The chain has TRBV6-5 and TRBJ2-3; D might be TRBD2 (6 bases). V dropped 7 bases and J dropped 5 bases, with 19 bases sitting between them. This CDR3 spans 15 amino acids. CDR1 and CDR2 (germline): MNHEY, SVGAGI. CDR3 protein: CASTFREDRIDTQYF. CDR3 DNA sequence: TGTGCCAGCACTTTTAGGGAGGACCGCATAGATACGCAGTATTTT.

The V gene is TRBV7-9, the J gene TRBJ1-3; tentatively, D is TRBD1 (5 bases). Germline-derived CDR1 and CDR2 are SEHNR and FQNEAQ (reference sequence). The V end was cut by 1 base, the J end by 8 bases, with 12 bases between. This CDR3 contains 14 residues. CDR3 sequence: CASSLGGQVDTIYF. Written as DNA, the CDR3 is TGTGCCAGCAGCTTAGGAGGACAAGTGGACACCATATATTTT.

The sample holds one count of this clone. The rearrangement links TRBV5-1 to TRBJ1-5, with D tentatively TRBD1 (5 bases). Germline V CDR1 and CDR2: SGHRS, YFSETQ. V lost 0 bases to trimming and J lost 0 bases, with 10 bases between them. CDR3 length: 16 amino acids. The CDR3 region is CASSLEGSHSNQPQHF. CDR3 nucleotides: TGCGCCAGCAGCTTGGAGGGGTCCCATAGCAATCAGCCCCAGCATTTT.

The chain carries TRBV9 and TRBJ1-3; 7 bases map to TRBD1. The CDR3 is made up of 15 amino acids. Germline V gene sequence: CDR1 SGDLS, CDR2 YYNGEE. With V trimmed by 1 base and J by 0 bases, 1 base remained unmatched. CDR3 sequence: CASSVRDSSGNTIYF. The CDR3 coding sequence is TGTGCCAGCAGCGTAAGGGACAGCTCTGGAAACACCATATATTTT.

The chain couples TRBV6-5 to TRBJ1-6, with 9 bases identical to TRBD1. The CDR3 has 15 amino acids. V dropped 6 bases and J dropped 9; count of bases not matched to a gene: 9. Germline-derived CDR1 and CDR2 are MNHEY and SVGAGI. The DNA for the CDR3 is TGTGCCAGCAGGGGGACAGGGCTAGCGGCTTCACCCCTCCACTTT. Translating gives CASRGTGLAASPLHF.

The J gene is TRBJ1-2, the V gene TRBV10-3, with D tentatively TRBD1 (5 bases). Germline assignment: CDR1 ENHRY and CDR2 SYGVKD. The CDR3 runs 12 residues. The V gene lost 6 bases and the J gene lost 4 bases, with 9 bases spanning the gap. CDR3: CAISREAYGYTF. The CDR3 bases are TGTGCCATCAGCAGGGAGGCCTATGGCTACACCTTC.

This chain connects TRBV5-8 to TRBJ1-2; 9 bases match TRBD1. V lost 3 bases to trimming and J lost 7 bases; unmatched junction nucleotides: 7. The V gene's germline CDR1 is SGHTS and CDR2 YDEGEE. There are 14 residues in the CDR3. The CDR3 DNA is TGTGCCAGCAGCTCCTGGACAGGGGAGATTGGCTACACCTTC. This encodes CASSSWTGEIGYTF.

The rearrangement joins TRBV7-2 to TRBJ2-3; TRBD2 matches 7 bases. V gave up 2 bases and J gave up 1 base; unmatched junction bases: 3. Germline V gene lookup returns CDR1 SGHTA and CDR2 FQGNSA. CDR3 length equals 15 residues. As DNA, the CDR3 is TGTGCCAGCAGCTTATCCCTAGCGGGCACAGATACGCAGTATTTT. It is translated as CASSLSLAGTDTQYF. Combining the CDR3 with reference TRBV7-2 and TRBJ2-3 gives the whole variable domain GAGVSQSPSNKVTEKGKDVELRCDPISGHTALYWYRQSLGQGLEFLIYFQGNSAPDKSGLPSDRFSAERTGGSVSTLTIQRTQQEDSAVYLCASSLSLAGTDTQYFGPGTRLTVL.

This clone appeared a single time. V usage is TRBV5-1 and J usage is TRBJ2-2; TRBD1 matches 8 bases. Looked up from germline, CDR1 is SGHRS and CDR2 is YFSETQ. This CDR3 has 16 residues. V lost 4 bases and J lost 2; bases outside the gene matches: 7. The CDR3 sequence is CASSRTGTGNTGELFF. CDR3 sequence (DNA): TGCGCCAGCAGCAGAACCGGGACAGGCAACACCGGGGAGCTGTTTTTT.

V gene TRBV15 combines with J gene TRBJ2-5; tentative D call: TRBD2 (6 bases). Germline lookup yields CDR1 LNHNV and CDR2 YYDKDF (reference sequence). V gave up 5 bases and J gave up 1 base, with 14 bases separating them. The CDR3 contains 15 residues. This CDR3 reads CATSGAGRGQETQYF. The CDR3 DNA is TGTGCCACCAGCGGGGCGGGGAGAGGCCAAGAGACCCAGTACTTC.

The chain joins TRBV5-4 to TRBJ1-2; D is undetermined. V lost 2 bases, J lost 3 bases, and 11 bases lay in between. Germline-derived CDR1 and CDR2 are SGHNT and YYREEE (reference sequence). The CDR3 extends over 14 amino acids. The CDR3 DNA reads as TGTGCCAGCAGCTTAGCCGGAGTAGACTATGGCTACACCTTC. Its translation is CASSLAGVDYGYTF.

This clone was seen only once. The chain carries TRBV3-1 (or the pseudogene TRBV3-2) and TRBJ1-1; D is ambiguous. With 4 bases removed from V and 1 base from J, the gap between germline ends came to 10 bases. Germline V gene lookup returns CDR1 LGHDT and CDR2 YNNKEL (reference sequence). The CDR3 consists of 14 residues. This CDR3 is CASSPYSGNTEAFF. The CDR3 coding sequence is TGTGCCAGCAGCCCCTATTCGGGGAACACTGAAGCTTTCTTT.

This chain joins TRBV27 and TRBJ1-5; no clear D. The CDR3 totals 13 residues. CDR1 is MNHEY and CDR2 is SMNVEV in the germline V gene (reference sequence). V lost 1 base, J lost 3 bases, and 4 bases lay in between. CDR3 sequence reads: CASSLYYNQPQHF. The DNA of the CDR3 is TGTGCCAGCAGTTTATATTACAATCAGCCCCAGCATTTT.

The V gene is TRBV6-5, the J gene TRBJ2-7; 9 bases match TRBD1. The ends lost 4 bases at V and 2 bases at J; junction bases unmatched: 6. In germline, CDR1 is MNHEY, CDR2 SVGAGI. The CDR3 loop spans 15 amino acids. The CDR3 region is CASSFAGTGTYEQYF. DNA of the CDR3: TGTGCCAGCAGTTTTGCCGGGACAGGGACCTACGAGCAGTACTTC.

The V gene is TRBV7-2, the J gene TRBJ2-7, with D perhaps matching TRBD1 (5 bases). Trimming took off 6 bases at V and 3 bases at J, with 15 bases between the two ends. Germline CDR1 reads SGHTA; CDR2 reads FQGNSA. The CDR3 is 14 amino acids. DNA of the CDR3: TGTGCCAGCAGGCTTGGTGGACAAAGCTACGAGCAGTACTTC. As protein: CASRLGGQSYEQYF.

This chain links TRBV5-5 with TRBJ1-1, with D possibly being TRBD1 (6 bases). Germline V CDR1 and CDR2: SGHKS, YYEKEE (reference sequence). Trimming shortened V by 0 bases and J by 8 bases, and 11 bases separated the two germline ends. CDR3 size: 13 residues. The DNA of the CDR3 is TGTGCCAGCAGCTTGGCCGGGGGGCAAGAAGCTTTCTTT. It specifies CASSLAGGQEAFF.

The rearrangement uses TRBV24-1 and TRBJ2-7; D may be TRBD2 (5 bases). Trimming took off 3 bases at V and 4 bases at J, with 6 bases between the two ends. This CDR3 spans 12 amino acids. In germline, CDR1 is KGHDR, CDR2 SFDVKD. For the CDR3, the DNA is TGTGCCACCAGTGATGGAGGTTACGAGCAGTACTTC. The encoded protein is CATSDGGYEQYF.

V and J are TRBV5-1 and TRBJ1-1; 9 positions agree with TRBD1. There are 15 residues in the CDR3. In germline, CDR1 is SGHRS, CDR2 YFSETQ. After removal of 0 bases from V and 5 bases from J, the junction contained 5 bases not matched to a gene. This CDR3 reads CASSLEGTGLTEAFF. The DNA of the CDR3 is TGCGCCAGCAGCTTGGAAGGGACAGGGTTAACTGAAGCTTTCTTT.

The chain joins TRBV4-2 to TRBJ1-2; tentative D call: TRBD1 (5 bases). The V gene lost 3 bases and the J gene lost 7 bases, with 18 bases spanning the gap. CDR3 length equals 15 residues. CDR1 and CDR2 (germline): LGHNA, YNFKEQ. The CDR3 loop is CASSHPTGQDLGYTF. The CDR3 DNA sequence: TGTGCCAGCAGCCATCCCACAGGCCAAGATCTTGGCTACACCTTC.

The V and J genes are TRBV4-1 and TRBJ1-2, with no clear D. Germline values: CDR1 MGHRA, CDR2 YSYEKL. V was clipped by 2 bases and J by 4 bases, with 20 bases between them. The CDR3 is made up of 17 amino acids. This CDR3 reads CASSQQPLALKVYGYTF. In DNA, the CDR3 is TGCGCCAGCAGCCAACAACCCCTGGCCCTTAAAGTCTATGGCTACACCTTC.

V gene TRBV24-1 combines with J gene TRBJ2-2; 9 bases fit TRBD2. This CDR3 contains 16 residues. V lost 7 bases, J lost 8 bases, and 13 bases stayed unmatched. Germline-derived CDR1 and CDR2 are KGHDR and SFDVKD. The CDR3 protein is CATRPPQAGGQGELFF. The DNA for the CDR3 is TGTGCCACCAGGCCCCCACAAGCGGGGGGTCAAGGGGAGCTGTTTTTT.

The V gene is TRBV7-9, the J gene TRBJ2-1; 14 bases are shared with TRBD2. V trimming: 1 base; J trimming: 5 bases; junction bases outside the gene matches: 10. This CDR3 is built from 19 residues. Germline V lookup: CDR1 SEHNR, CDR2 FQNEAQ (reference sequence). The CDR3 DNA reads TGTGCCAGCAGCTTAGGTGTCCGACTAGCGGGGGGGATTAACAATGAGCAGTTCTTC. As protein: CASSLGVRLAGGINNEQFF.

As DNA, the CDR3 is TGTGCCAGCAGTTCCAGGGGCAAAAACACTGAAGCTTTCTTT. It codes for CASSSRGKNTEAFF. This chain connects TRBV27 to TRBJ1-1; D perhaps matches TRBD1 (6 bases). CDR3 length: 14 amino acids. Trimming pared 4 bases from V and 2 bases from J, leaving 11 bases between. Germline CDR1 and CDR2: MNHEY and SMNVEV (reference sequence).

The chain is built from TRBV5-1 and TRBJ1-4; D unresolved. The CDR3 has 15 residues. V gave up 2 bases and J gave up 5 bases, with 13 bases separating them. Germline lookup yields CDR1 SGHRS and CDR2 YFSETQ. In DNA, the CDR3 is TGCGCCAGCAGCTTCCAGAGGGCGCAAAATGAAAAACTGTTTTTT. It yields the protein CASSFQRAQNEKLFF.

The chain combines TRBV7-3 with TRBJ2-7; D perhaps matches TRBD1 (6 bases). CDR1 SGHTA and CDR2 FQGTGA come from the germline V gene. The CDR3 is 13 amino acids. Trimming removed 7 bases from V and 9 bases from J, with 19 bases in between. The CDR3 here is CASTVQGSPVQYF. The CDR3 DNA follows: TGTGCCAGCACTGTACAGGGTTCCCCGGTGCAGTACTTC.

V usage is TRBV12-5 and J usage is TRBJ2-3; 8 positions agree with TRBD1. Germline assignment: CDR1 LGHNT and CDR2 FRNRAP. J was trimmed by 2 bases and V by 5 bases; bases with no gene match: 9. The CDR3 runs 16 residues. CDR3 nucleotides: TGTGCTAGTGGTACCGGACAGGGAGCAGCCACAGATACGCAGTATTTT. It is translated as CASGTGQGAATDTQYF.

The DNA of the CDR3 is TGTGCCAGCAGTTTATGGGGGACTAGTTCACGAGACACGCAGTATTTT. This translates into CASSLWGTSSRDTQYF. J is TRBJ2-3 and V is TRBV28; 8 positions match TRBD2. This CDR3 is 16 amino acids long. V gave up 0 bases and J gave up 9 bases; unmatched junction bases: 11. Germline lookup yields CDR1 MDHEN and CDR2 SYDVKM.

CDR3 loop: CASSLTTGQGYNQPQHF. The CDR3 DNA is TGTGCCAGCAGTTTAACAACGGGACAGGGGTACAATCAGCCCCAGCATTTT. The rearrangement joins TRBV27 to TRBJ1-5; 10 positions match TRBD1. This CDR3 contains 17 residues. J was trimmed by 3 bases and V by 2 bases; bases with no gene match: 7. Germline values: CDR1 MNHEY, CDR2 SMNVEV (reference sequence).